A single sample gave rise to the 24 T cell receptor beta chains below, sequenced in a study of regulatory T cells in long-lasting Graves disease. In building TCR beta libraries, iRepertoire HTBI primers were used together with Arm-PCR of CDR3 regions. TCRdb itself ran the multiplex PCR reads through MiXCR, one entry per CDR3 protein. The sample includes about 470,000 distinct CDR3 sequences, 15% seen only once; the top ten take 16%. Time point in this sample: newly diagnosed GD, antithyroid drugs for less than 3 months. RNA from PBMCs was the source of the TCR library. These data also formed part of another study, on T cells in Graves' hyperthyroidism and ophthalmopathy.

The sequenced sample was peripheral blood mononuclear cells (PBMCs), obtained at new diagnosis, from a patient treated with antithyroid drugs. The receptors derive from a woman aged 25 to 45 with Graves disease.

The chain uses TRBV7-9 and TRBJ1-4; TRBD1 might be the D (5 bases). CDR3 length: 15 amino acids. Trimming stripped 2 bases from V and 8 bases from J, with 15 bases between. CDR1 SEHNR and CDR2 FQNEAQ come from the germline V gene (reference sequence). The CDR3 loop is CASSLRGVLAEKLFF. Written as DNA, the CDR3 is TGTGCCAGCAGCTTAAGAGGGGTACTTGCGGAAAAACTGTTTTTT.

The chain links TRBV19 to TRBJ2-3; TRBD2 matches 13 bases. The J segment lost 1 base and the V segment lost 5 bases, leaving 9 bases of the junction unmatched. There are 18 residues in the CDR3. CDR1 LNHDA and CDR2 SQIVND come from the germline V gene (reference sequence). This chain's CDR3 is CASSSSGTSGARTDTQYF. The DNA for the CDR3 is TGTGCCAGTAGTTCCTCCGGGACTAGCGGGGCCCGCACAGATACGCAGTATTTT.

The sample holds a few counts of this clonotype. The V and J genes are TRBV20-1 and TRBJ2-5; D may be TRBD2 (6 bases). The germline V gene encodes CDR1 DFQATT and CDR2 SNEGSKA (reference sequence). V gave up 6 bases and J gave up 2 bases, with 22 bases separating them. The CDR3 spans 16 residues. CDR3 protein: CSAAPPGGPRQETQYF. Here the CDR3 DNA reads TGCAGTGCCGCTCCCCCCGGAGGGCCTAGGCAAGAGACCCAGTACTTC.

This clonotype was recorded many times. The V and J genes are TRBV30 and TRBJ2-7; the match to TRBD2 covers 8 bases. Germline V gives CDR1 GTSNPN, CDR2 SVGIG (reference sequence). The CDR3 contains 15 residues. Trimming cost V 1 base and J 7 bases; bases outside gene matches: 12. The CDR3 spells CAWSDPGGGLLEQYF. CDR3 DNA sequence: TGTGCCTGGAGTGACCCGGGGGGGGGATTGTTGGAGCAGTACTTC.

This clonotype showed up many times. The gene calls are TRBV27 and TRBJ2-7; TRBD2 aligns across 8 bases. The CDR3 is 13 residues long. Per the germline V gene, CDR1 is MNHEY and CDR2 is SMNVEV (reference sequence). V lost 5 bases to trimming and J lost 3 bases; unmatched junction nucleotides: 3. CDR3 DNA sequence: TGTGCCAGCAGTAGCGGGAGTATCTACGAGCAGTACTTC. Amino acids: CASSSGSIYEQYF.

This clonotype was recorded many times. The rearrangement uses TRBV3-1 and TRBJ2-2; D not resolved. This CDR3 spans 15 amino acids. V lost 4 bases to trimming and J lost 2 bases, with 11 bases between them. Looked up from germline, CDR1 is LGHDT and CDR2 is YNNKEL (reference sequence). The CDR3 DNA follows: TGTGCCAGCAGCCCGAGACTGATAAACACCGGGGAGCTGTTTTTT. Its protein product is CASSPRLINTGELFF.

This chain links TRBV6-1 with TRBJ1-5, with TRBD1 matching 9 bases. CDR1 and CDR2 from the germline V gene are MNHNS and SASEGT. CDR3 length equals 17 residues. V shed 6 bases and J 4 bases; nucleotides not matched to a gene: 13. For the CDR3, the DNA is TGTGCCAGCAGCCAACAAAAGACAGGGGGTGCGAATCAGCCCCAGCATTTT. Protein sequence: CASSQQKTGGANQPQHF.

The rearrangement joins TRBV19 to TRBJ1-1; D gene ambiguous. Trimming shortened V by 4 bases and J by 8 bases, and 14 bases separated the two germline ends. Germline CDR1 and CDR2: LNHDA and SQIVND (reference sequence). CDR3 size: 13 residues. The CDR3 here is CASSSWQEREAFF. The CDR3 bases are TGTGCCAGTAGTAGTTGGCAGGAGAGGGAAGCTTTCTTT. Full variable domain (outside the CDR3, taken from reference TRBV19 and TRBJ1-1): DGGITQSPKYLFRKEGQNVTLSCEQNLNHDAMYWYRQDPGQGLRLIYYSQIVNDFQKGDIAEGYSVSREKKESFPLTVTSAQKNPTAFYLCASSSWQEREAFFGQGTRLTVV.

The table lists this clonotype with many counts. The V gene is TRBV5-1, the J gene TRBJ2-7; a possible D gene is TRBD1 (6 bases). V was trimmed by 4 bases and J by 0 bases, leaving 14 bases between them. Germline V lookup: CDR1 SGHRS, CDR2 YFSETQ. This CDR3 comprises 15 residues. The CDR3 spells CASSPQGYSSYEQYF. The CDR3 coding sequence is TGCGCCAGCAGCCCACAGGGCTATAGCTCCTACGAGCAGTACTTC.

This clonotype appeared many times. This chain uses TRBV28 with TRBJ2-7; D assignment may be TRBD1 or TRBD2 (5 bases each). V was shortened by 6 bases and J by 1 base, with 16 bases between the two germline ends. The CDR3 spans 15 residues. The germline CDR1 and CDR2 sequences are MDHEN and SYDVKM. In DNA form, the CDR3 reads TGTGCCAGCAGGGGGGTGTCGGGGTTTTCCTACGAGCAGTACTTC. Protein sequence: CASRGVSGFSYEQYF.

This clonotype was counted at least ten times. This sequence joins TRBV20-1 and TRBJ1-1; unclear D gene. The CDR3 loop spans 13 amino acids. In germline, CDR1 is DFQATT, CDR2 SNEGSKA (reference sequence). The V end was cut by 3 bases, the J end by 7 bases, with 15 bases between. In DNA, the CDR3 is TGCAGTGCTAGCGTAATAGGGAGTTTTGAAGCTTTCTTT. It is translated as CSASVIGSFEAFF.

The chain joins TRBV5-1 to TRBJ1-1; perhaps TRBD1 as D (6 bases). This CDR3 is 16 amino acids long. The V gene lost 2 bases and the J gene lost 4 bases, with 18 bases spanning the gap. Germline CDR1 SGHRS, CDR2 YFSETQ. The CDR3 DNA follows: TGCGCCAGCAGCTTCCTCCCGGGGGCGAAGTTCACTGAAGCTTTCTTT. Translated: CASSFLPGAKFTEAFF.

V and J are TRBV6-1 and TRBJ2-2; 10 positions match TRBD2. Germline CDR1 reads MNHNS; CDR2 reads SASEGT. V shed 6 bases and J 2 bases; nucleotides not matched to a gene: 9. The CDR3 runs to 17 residues. The CDR3 DNA reads TGTGCCAGCAGCTTCCGCGGACTAGCGGTTAACACCGGGGAGCTGTTTTTT. This codes for CASSFRGLAVNTGELFF.

The J gene is TRBJ2-7, the V gene TRBV20-1, with 11 bases identical to TRBD2. From germline, CDR1 is DFQATT and CDR2 SNEGSKA (reference sequence). V lost 8 bases to trimming and J lost 0 bases; unmatched junction nucleotides: 6. The CDR3 spans 14 residues. CDR3 protein: CSSRTSGRSYEQYF. CDR3 sequence (DNA): TGCAGTTCAAGGACTAGCGGGCGCTCCTACGAGCAGTACTTC.

The V gene is TRBV14, the J gene TRBJ2-7; D gene ambiguous. V lost 3 bases to trimming and J lost 2 bases, with 5 bases between them. This CDR3 has 12 amino acids. Germline CDR1 reads SGHDN; CDR2 reads FVKESK. The CDR3 protein is CASSHSPYEQYF. CDR3 DNA sequence: TGTGCCAGCAGCCATTCTCCCTACGAGCAGTACTTC.

The chain couples TRBV20-1 to TRBJ2-7; TRBD2 might be the D (6 bases). Looked up from germline, CDR1 is DFQATT and CDR2 is SNEGSKA (reference sequence). Between the trimmed V and J ends, which lost 5 bases and 9 bases, there was a span of 23 bases. The CDR3 is made up of 14 amino acids. Here the CDR3 reads CSASPPGTFIAQYF. The CDR3 DNA reads as TGCAGTGCTTCACCCCCCGGGACTTTTATCGCGCAGTACTTC.

The chain carries TRBV14 and TRBJ2-6; tentative D call: TRBD1 (5 bases). The germline gives CDR1 SGHDN, CDR2 FVKESK. The V and J ends lost 0 bases and 5 bases respectively, with 8 bases between them. The CDR3 covers 15 residues. As DNA, the CDR3 is TGTGCCAGCAGCCAAGAAGGGGCTAGGGCCAACGTCCTGACTTTC. Translated: CASSQEGARANVLTF.

This clonotype appeared a few times. The V and J genes are TRBV19 and TRBJ1-1, with D hard to call. V shed 7 bases and J shed 5 bases, with 11 bases lying between them. CDR1 and CDR2 (germline): LNHDA, SQIVND (reference sequence). CDR3 size: 12 residues. CDR3 region: CASKPRTTEAFF. The CDR3, as DNA: TGTGCCAGTAAGCCCCGGACGACTGAAGCTTTCTTT.

This clonotype has more than one count but fewer than ten. The chain has TRBV9 and TRBJ1-4; D gene ambiguous. Trimming removed 0 bases at V and 0 bases at J, with 9 bases between. Germline CDR1 is SGDLS and CDR2 is YYNGEE. CDR3 length: 16 amino acids. CDR3 nucleotides: TGTGCCAGCAGCGTAGGGACCTTCGCAACTAATGAAAAACTGTTTTTT. Its translation is CASSVGTFATNEKLFF.

This rearrangement joins TRBV7-3 to TRBJ2-1; 11 bases match TRBD2. The CDR3 consists of 15 residues. The J segment lost 7 bases and the V segment lost 3 bases, leaving 5 bases of the junction unmatched. The germline V gene encodes CDR1 SGHTA and CDR2 FQGTGA. The CDR3 nucleotides read TGTGCCAGCAGCTTTAGACTAGCGGGAAATAATGAGCAGTTCTTC. It encodes CASSFRLAGNNEQFF.

The rearrangement joins TRBV3-1 to TRBJ2-7; TRBD1 matches at 7 bases. V was pared by 5 bases and J by 2 bases, with 6 bases of the junction left unmatched. In germline, CDR1 is LGHDT, CDR2 YNNKEL (reference sequence). This CDR3 contains 14 residues. The CDR3 region has the DNA TGTGCCAGCAGCTGGGATGGACAGGCCTACGAGCAGTACTTC. Translated, it gives CASSWDGQAYEQYF.

This clonotype was seen many times. The J gene is TRBJ2-3, the V gene TRBV30; D gene unclear. Germline loops: CDR1 GTSNPN, CDR2 SVGIG (reference sequence). This CDR3 has 14 residues. With 0 bases removed from V and 1 base from J, the gap between germline ends came to 8 bases. The CDR3 nucleotides read TGTGCCTGGAGTGTGGTAGGAGGCACAGATACGCAGTATTTT. It encodes CAWSVVGGTDTQYF.

This clonotype appeared many times. This sequence joins TRBV7-8 and TRBJ2-5, with D tentatively TRBD2 (5 bases). V was cut by 6 bases and J by 0 bases, with 14 bases left in between. The CDR3 consists of 15 residues. Germline V gives CDR1 SGHVS, CDR2 FQNEAQ. The CDR3 DNA reads TGTGCCAGCAGGGTCTCGGGGAGTGACCAAGAGACCCAGTACTTC. Translating it yields CASRVSGSDQETQYF.

In this sample, this clonotype turned up many times. J is TRBJ1-1 and V is TRBV14; perhaps TRBD1 as D (6 bases). The V end was cut by 4 bases, the J end by 5 bases, with 14 bases between. Germline V lookup: CDR1 SGHDN, CDR2 FVKESK. The CDR3 extends over 14 amino acids. In DNA, the CDR3 is TGTGCCAGCAGCCCGCTGACGAGGGGGACTGAAGCTTTCTTT. Residues: CASSPLTRGTEAFF. The full variable domain, with the rest looked up from reference TRBV14 and TRBJ1-1, is EAGVTQFPSHSVIEKGQTVTLRCDPISGHDNLYWYRRVMGKEIKFLLHFVKESKQDESGMPNNRFLAERTGGTYSTLKVQPAELEDSGVYFCASSPLTRGTEAFFGQGTRLTVV.